The TCR beta chain under discussion was sequenced for a study of Ad26.COV2.S vaccination and SARS-CoV-2 variants. Germline V gene lookup returns CDR1 SGHTA and CDR2 FQGNSA. Trimming cost V 8 bases and J 7 bases; bases outside gene matches: 18. The CDR3 contains 17 residues. Treatment reported: 15 to 20 received Ad26.COV2.S at low or high dose, single or two shots; about five received placebo; per-sample allocation not given. Day 63 after the first vaccine or placebo injection was the time point for sampling. Method: immunoSEQ multiplex PCR; TCRdb's copy keeps in-frame clones and lacks some. The sample holds fewer than 400,000 clones, 86% seen once.

The chain carries TRBV7-2 and TRBJ1-2; TRBD1 agrees at 11 bases. The clonotype originates from a person between 18 and 59 years old who received the Ad26.COV2.S COVID-19 vaccine or a placebo. This material consisted of peripheral blood, taken in a trial of Ad26.COV2.S vaccine versus placebo. This chain's CDR3 is CASGPDIRTGGWGGYTF. The CDR3 DNA reads TGTGCCAGCGGGCCTGATATTCGGACAGGGGGCTGGGGTGGCTACACCTTC.